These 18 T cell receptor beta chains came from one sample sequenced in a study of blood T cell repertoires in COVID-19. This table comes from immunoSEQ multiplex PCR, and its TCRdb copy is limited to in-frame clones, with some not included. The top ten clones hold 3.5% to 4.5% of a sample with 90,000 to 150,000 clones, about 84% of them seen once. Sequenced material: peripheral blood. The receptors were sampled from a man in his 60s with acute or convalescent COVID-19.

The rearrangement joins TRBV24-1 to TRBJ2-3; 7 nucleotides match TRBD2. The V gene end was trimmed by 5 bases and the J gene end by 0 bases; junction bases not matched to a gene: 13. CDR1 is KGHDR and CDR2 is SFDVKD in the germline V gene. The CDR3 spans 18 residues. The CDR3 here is CATSGPSGGRTSTDTQYF. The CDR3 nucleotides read TGTGCCACCAGTGGACCTAGCGGAGGGCGAACTAGCACAGATACGCAGTATTTT.

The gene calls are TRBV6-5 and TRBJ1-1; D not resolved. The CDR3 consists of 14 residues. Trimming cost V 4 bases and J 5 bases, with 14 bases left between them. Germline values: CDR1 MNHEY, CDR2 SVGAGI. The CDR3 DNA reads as TGTGCCAGCAGTTCGAGGGCCGTGAGGACTGAAGCTTTCTTT. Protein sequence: CASSSRAVRTEAFF.

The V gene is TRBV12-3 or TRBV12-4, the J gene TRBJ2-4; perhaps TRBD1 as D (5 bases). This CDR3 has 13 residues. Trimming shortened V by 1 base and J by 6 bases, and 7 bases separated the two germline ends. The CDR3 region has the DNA TGTGCCAGCAGTTTAGTAGGGGCAAACATTCAGTACTTC. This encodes CASSLVGANIQYF.

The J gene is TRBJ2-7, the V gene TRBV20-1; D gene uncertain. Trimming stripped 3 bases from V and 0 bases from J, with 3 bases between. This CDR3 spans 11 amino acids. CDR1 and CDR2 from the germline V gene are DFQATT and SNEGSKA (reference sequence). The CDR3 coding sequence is TGCAGTGCTAGCAGCTCCTACGAGCAGTACTTC. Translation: CSASSSYEQYF.

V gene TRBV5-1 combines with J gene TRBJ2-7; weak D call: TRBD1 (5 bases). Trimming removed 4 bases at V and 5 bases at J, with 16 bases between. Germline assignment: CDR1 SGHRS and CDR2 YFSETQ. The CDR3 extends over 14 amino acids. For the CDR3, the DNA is TGCGCCAGCAGCCCGGTGGCAGGGTTTAACGAGCAGTACTTC. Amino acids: CASSPVAGFNEQYF.

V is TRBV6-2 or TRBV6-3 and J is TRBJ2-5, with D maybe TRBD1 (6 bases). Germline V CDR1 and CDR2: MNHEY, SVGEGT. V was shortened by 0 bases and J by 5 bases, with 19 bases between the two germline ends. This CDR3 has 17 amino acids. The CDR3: CASSYSTTGLPQETQYF. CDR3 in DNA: TGTGCCAGCAGTTACTCAACGACAGGCCTACCCCAGGAGACCCAGTACTTC.

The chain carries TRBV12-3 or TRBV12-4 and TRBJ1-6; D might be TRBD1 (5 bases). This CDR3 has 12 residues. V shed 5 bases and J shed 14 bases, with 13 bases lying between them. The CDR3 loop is CASSLSGGTLHF. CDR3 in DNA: TGTGCCAGCAGTCTTTCGGGGGGGACCCTCCACTTT.

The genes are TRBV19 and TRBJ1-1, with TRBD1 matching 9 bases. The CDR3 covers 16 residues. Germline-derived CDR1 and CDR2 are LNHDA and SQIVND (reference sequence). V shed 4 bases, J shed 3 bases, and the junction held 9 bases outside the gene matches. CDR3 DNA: TGTGCCAGTAGTAACTCGGACAGGGGTTATTACACTGAAGCTTTCTTT. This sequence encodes CASSNSDRGYYTEAFF.

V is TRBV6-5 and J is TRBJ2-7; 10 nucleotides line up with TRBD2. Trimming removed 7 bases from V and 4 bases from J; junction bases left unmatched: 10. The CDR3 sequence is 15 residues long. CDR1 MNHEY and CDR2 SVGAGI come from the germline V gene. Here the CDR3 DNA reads TGTGCCAGCAAGCGCGGGACAGCGGGAGGGTACGAGCAGTACTTC. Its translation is CASKRGTAGGYEQYF.

CDR3 sequence reads: CASTEPGNRDALYEQYF. The DNA of the CDR3 is TGCGCCAGCACCGAACCGGGGAACAGGGATGCTCTATACGAGCAGTACTTC. The gene calls are TRBV10-1 and TRBJ2-7, with D perhaps TRBD1 (6 bases). The CDR3 totals 17 residues. The V end lost 7 bases, the J end lost 4 bases, and 26 bases lay between the germline ends. The V gene's germline CDR1 is WNHNN and CDR2 SYGVQD (reference sequence).

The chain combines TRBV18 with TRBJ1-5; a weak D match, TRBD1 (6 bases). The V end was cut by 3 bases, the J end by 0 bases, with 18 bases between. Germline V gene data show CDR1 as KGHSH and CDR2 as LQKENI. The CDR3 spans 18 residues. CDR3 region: CASSPSTGSSYSNQPQHF. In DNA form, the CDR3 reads TGTGCCAGCTCACCGTCGACAGGATCCTCTTATAGCAATCAGCCCCAGCATTTT.

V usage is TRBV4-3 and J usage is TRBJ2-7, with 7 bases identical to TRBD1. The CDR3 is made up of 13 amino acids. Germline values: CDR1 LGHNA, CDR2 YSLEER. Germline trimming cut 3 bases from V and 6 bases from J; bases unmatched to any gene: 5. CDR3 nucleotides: TGCGCCAGCAGCCAGGTAGACAGGGCCGAGCAGTACTTC. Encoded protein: CASSQVDRAEQYF.

In DNA form, the CDR3 reads TGCGCCAGCAACCGAGTACTCCTCCAGGTGGACAATGAGCAGTTCTTC. This gives the protein CASNRVLLQVDNEQFF. This rearrangement joins TRBV4-1 to TRBJ2-1; D is unclear. Trimming took 7 bases from V and 5 from J, leaving 21 bases between them. CDR3 length: 16 amino acids. The germline gives CDR1 MGHRA, CDR2 YSYEKL.

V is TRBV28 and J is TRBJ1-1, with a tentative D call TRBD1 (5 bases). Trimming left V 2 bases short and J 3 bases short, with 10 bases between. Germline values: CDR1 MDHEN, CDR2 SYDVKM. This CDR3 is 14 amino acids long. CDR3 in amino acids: CASSLGGVHTEAFF. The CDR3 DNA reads TGTGCCAGCAGTTTAGGAGGGGTCCACACTGAAGCTTTCTTT.

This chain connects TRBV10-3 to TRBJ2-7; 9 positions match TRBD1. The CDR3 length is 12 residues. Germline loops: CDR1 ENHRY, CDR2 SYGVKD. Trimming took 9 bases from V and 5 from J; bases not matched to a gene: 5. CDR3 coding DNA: TGTGCCATAGGGACAGGGAACAACGAGCAGTACTTC. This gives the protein CAIGTGNNEQYF.

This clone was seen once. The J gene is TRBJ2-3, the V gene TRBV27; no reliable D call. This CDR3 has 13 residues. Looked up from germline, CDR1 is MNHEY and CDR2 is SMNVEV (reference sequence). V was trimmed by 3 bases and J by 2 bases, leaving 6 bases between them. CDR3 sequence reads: CASSFFPTDTQYF. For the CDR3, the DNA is TGTGCCAGCAGTTTCTTCCCCACAGATACGCAGTATTTT.

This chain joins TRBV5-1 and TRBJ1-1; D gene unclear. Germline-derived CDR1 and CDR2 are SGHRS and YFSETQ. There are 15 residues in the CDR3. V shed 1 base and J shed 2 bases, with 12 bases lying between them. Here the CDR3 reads CASSLNGEGNTEAFF. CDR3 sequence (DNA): TGCGCCAGCAGCTTGAACGGGGAAGGAAACACTGAAGCTTTCTTT.

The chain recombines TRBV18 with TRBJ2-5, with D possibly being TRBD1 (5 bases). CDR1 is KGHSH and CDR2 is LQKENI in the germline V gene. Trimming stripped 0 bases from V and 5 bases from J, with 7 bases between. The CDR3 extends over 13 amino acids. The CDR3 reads CASSPPDIETQYF. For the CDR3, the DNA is TGTGCCAGCTCACCACCGGACATTGAGACCCAGTACTTC.